The source of this T cell receptor beta chain is a study of blood T cells in healthy people across ages. Samples each yielded at least 5 micrograms of total RNA. Broader study findings: The long-lived group displayed more naive CD4+ cells, plus higher diversity, than the aged donors did. Estimates of diversity drawn from one million T cells were considered underestimates. Not knowing donor CMV status may have confounded expanded clonotype changes.

Together with a sample-barcoded 5' primer, a J-beta primer mix was included in a second PCR lasting about 7 to 12 cycles. TCRdb recomputed calls from the 5' RACE reads with MiXCR, one row per CDR3 protein. The sample holds about 780,000 distinct CDR3 sequences, about 46% seen once. Regarding this clonotype: Its specificity is not known.

The sequenced material came from blood. The origin of this receptor is a man older than 75 in good health.

The CDR3 nucleotides are TGTGCCAGCAGTCCCGCCCAGCGGGGGCTCAATGAGCAGTTCTTC. It yields the protein CASSPAQRGLNEQFF. The rearrangement links TRBV6-2 or TRBV6-3 to TRBJ2-1, with 8 bases fitting TRBD2. The CDR3 sequence is 15 residues long. Germline assignment: CDR1 MNHEY and CDR2 SVGEGT. Germline trimming cut 5 bases from V and 6 bases from J; bases unmatched to any gene: 9.